This entry describes one T cell receptor (beta chain). The germline V gene has CDR1 SGDLS and CDR2 YYNGEE. V lost 6 bases, J lost 5 bases, and 18 bases lay in between. CDR3 length: 14 amino acids. Assay: immunoSEQ multiplex PCR; the TCRdb copy retains only in-frame clones and omits some. The sample contains 120,000 or so clones, more than 85% of which appear only once. The sample originates from a study of control samples from healthy donors and cancer patients. The chain uses TRBV9 and TRBJ2-7, with D perhaps matching TRBD2 (6 bases). The TCR was taken from a young man in good health. Sequenced material: blood. The CDR3 DNA follows: TGTGCCAGCAACCAAGGCACCCCTAGCGACGAGCAGTACTTC. This codes for CASNQGTPSDEQYF.